The present T cell receptor beta chain was sequenced within a study of cytomegalovirus exposure and HLA in healthy donors (dated by TCRdb to between 2016 and 2019). In terms of the full investigation: An earlier analysis of several hundred of the donors reported 250 to 300 Gb of sequence data and roughly 110 million unique TCR beta sequences from about 200 million T cells. A later analysis re-examined previously published TCR beta repertoires from several hundred donors and added high-resolution HLA genotyping to investigate patterns of TCR occurrence. Typing coverage differed by locus: A, B, C, DRB1 and DQB1 were typed in about 620-630 donors, DQA1 in about 500, DPA1 in around 610, and DPB1 in approximately 450. Because of strong linkage in the cohort, a handful of DR-DQ haplotypes were treated as single units for association and clustering. A later genetic analysis took genome-wide SNP genotypes for about three fifths of the 666 donors and used that subset as a discovery cohort. The study combined high-throughput TCR immunosequencing, statistical association of individual TCRs with disease status, and machine learning to predict cytomegalovirus infection status. Every discovery cohort repertoire had been produced on one sequencing platform. To decide whether each TCR beta V gene segment behaved as functional or pseudogenic, an earlier analysis of some 600 of the donors relied on high-throughput TCR beta sequencing. Donor age, sex, ethnicity and CMV serostatus were collected together with the repertoire data. HLA typing covered class I and class II loci at four-digit resolution. The study was designed to test whether signatures of past pathogen exposure could be identified by cataloging public T cell receptors. Of the roughly 400 genotyped donors, around 81% fell in the genetic ancestry cluster associated with self-reported Caucasian donors. The T cell repertoires of 670 or so subjects were profiled by immunosequencing and related to cytomegalovirus serostatus. Rather than using new phenotypic data, the later analysis identified candidate immune exposures from TCR beta sequences and from how often those sequences occurred across donors. On average, roughly 250,000 unique TCR beta nucleotide sequences were sequenced per donor among 398 genotyped donors of the cohort, with roughly 19% of those sequences being non-productive. Along with the approximately 650-subject first cohort, a separate validation cohort of roughly 110 different subjects was used. An early release covering about 600 HLA-typed donors comprised about 310 gigabases of sequencing data and approximately 80 million unique TCR sequences.

For this clone: Its recognized antigen is unknown. No qualities accompany the bases; no much larger clone lies one base away.

CDR1 and CDR2 (MNHNS, SASEGT) derive from the germline V gene. The CDR3 starts with the cysteine, ends with the phenylalanine, and has 13 residues. Only the CDR3 DNA stays, 39 bases, in frame from base 1. V is cut back by 6 bases and J by 10 bases, with 6 bases in the junction unmatched. Summary of the overall study and its limitations: Some IMGT-functional V segments, including TRBV6-2 and TRBV6-3, could not be told apart with the 87-base-pair reads, so those segments were excluded. The earlier analysis of a few hundred of the donors excluded 15 to 20 rarely observed V segments, including chromosome 9 orphons, because counts were too low. In a later analysis, some 17,000 TCR beta sequences were associated with specific HLA alleles at a false discovery rate of 0.05. According to the authors, the approach could potentially be generalized to other disease states and immunological phenotypes. A few of the identified cytomegalovirus-associated TCR beta chains were confirmed in vitro to be specific for cytomegalovirus antigens. When HLA alleles, especially DR and DQ, strongly co-occurred, attributing TCR associations to individual alleles was difficult. Because HLA typing was unavailable for some donors at each locus, only the typed subset was used in association tests. The study gave a list of roughly 150 TCR beta chains associated with cytomegalovirus. Sequencing depth was assumed to be roughly uniform across donors in the presence/absence analyses, though that assumption may not hold. According to a later analysis, most CMV-associated TCR beta chains appeared to be HLA-restricted, and the HLA associations seemed to be driven largely by CMV exposure. Cytomegalovirus status was reported to be diagnosed by the classifier with high specificity and sensitivity in both the original and validation cohorts. Linkage disequilibrium might explain the correlated functional status among segregating V segments, but an unknown experimental factor could not be excluded. Most TCR sequences were seen in very few donors, while some public TCRs were found in many individuals. Broadly in line with IMGT annotations, most TCR beta V segments showed up in productive rearrangements about 87% or about 30% of the time in an earlier analysis of 450 to 750 of the donors. In a later analysis, HLA-associated TCR beta chains were found to be more clonally expanded and to have lower generation probabilities than equally common non-associated chains. CMV serostatus was the only immune exposure information available for the cohort. A later analysis reported that several top co-occurrence clusters appeared linked to parvovirus B19, influenza, CMV and Epstein-Barr virus. A cluster of highly shared sequence variants was judged likely to be a technical artifact of the sequencing pipeline. This cohort had only TCR beta chains sequenced, and the lack of alpha or paired-chain data limited which features could be detected. In a later genetic analysis, a missense DCLRE1C variant was associated with V-gene and J-gene trimming of TCR beta chains, and the association was replicated in an independent cohort. In a later genetic analysis, fewer N-insertions in productive TCRs were reported among donors in an Asian-associated ancestry cluster than the approximately 710-donor mean. In a later analysis, TCR association rates were found to vary across HLA loci, with the most associated TCRs seen for DRB1 alleles and the fewest for HLA-C alleles. A further reported finding was that TCR beta sequences accurately predicted the HLA-A and HLA-B alleles for most subjects in the first cohort.

The cohort consisted of 600 to 750 healthy bone marrow donors. At the time of sampling, every cohort member was nominally healthy, though immune exposures that went unrecorded were likely present. The donor was CMV seronegative and was included in the group of 352 seronegative cohort members. A peripheral blood sample was provided by each donor, and peripheral blood mononuclear cells were used for TCR beta sequencing. The Qiagen DNeasy Blood Extraction Kit was used to extract genomic DNA from the blood cell samples. The library was produced with the immunoSEQ multiplex PCR assay. The multiplex PCR relied on a mix of 60 forward primers for TCR Vbeta segments and 13 reverse primers for TCR Jbeta segments. Amplification of the CDR3 region of rearranged TCR beta genes was performed with a multiplex PCR assay on genomic DNA. Amplified TCR beta libraries were sequenced as 87-base-pair reads on the Illumina HiSeq System. The original pipeline was this. In a later analysis, tens of millions of unique TCR beta chains were counted across the approximately 640 repertoires, and roughly 11 million of these chains were shared by at least two donors. To remove PCR and sequencing errors, raw reads were error-corrected and collapsed into unique sequences using a nearest-neighbor algorithm that merged closely related sequences. V, D and J gene segments were assigned by aligning CDR3 sequences to IMGT reference sequences. For a sequence to be retained, at least a six-nucleotide match to both a V gene segment and a J gene segment was required. Rearrangements were classified as productive when the CDR3 lacked stop codons and remained in frame with V and J, and all other rearrangements were classified as non-productive. Following IMGT convention, CDR3 was defined as the stretch from the second conserved V-encoded cysteine to the conserved J-encoded phenylalanine. The earlier analysis of some 600 of the donors excluded sequences that lacked an unambiguous match to a single V gene segment. In an earlier analysis of 450 to 700 of the donors, V segments were called functional above 56.7% productive rearrangements and were called segregating when the between-donor standard deviation exceeded 5%. A statistical classification framework was developed to diagnose cytomegalovirus status using the catalog of TCR beta chain sequences. V and J gene assignment, in a later analysis, came from comparing TCR nucleotide sequences with IMGT/GENE-DB human TR gene sequences. In a later analysis, CDR3 sequences and most-parsimonious VDJ recombination scenarios were assigned using the TCRdist pipeline. In a later analysis, each TCR beta chain was defined by its CDR3 amino acid sequence together with its V-gene family, and reads lacking a unique V-gene family were excluded. A later analysis removed roughly 590 highly shared, low-generation-probability nucleotide sequences to deal with suspected cross-contamination and a sequencing artifact. For each public chain, a later analysis derived a clonal expansion index from normalized ranks of inferred template counts within each repertoire. A later analysis computed generation probabilities with a VDJ recombination model fitted to out-of-frame rearrangements, and checked the results against IGoR. In a later analysis, TCR-TCR, TCR-HLA and TCR-CMV co-occurrence was scored with hypergeometric tests, and a repertoire-size bias correction was applied to TCR pairs. In a later analysis, false discovery rates were estimated by permuting HLA or CMV assignments 20 times. In a later analysis, co-occurring TCRs were grouped using DBSCAN, and TCRdist sequence similarity was added for clustering within HLA-allele-positive subsets. Repertoires with fewer than 30,000 or more than 120,000 public chains were left out of co-occurrence clustering, as were a handful of repertoires with anomalous nucleotide sharing. Not all clones reach the TCRdb copy of this immuneACCESS table, which keeps in-frame sequences only. Checked studies attribute under half of the gap to unresolved V genes and leave the rest unexplained. V and J calls and clone size are given by that table; D and trimming were obtained from the DNA. Present in this sample are roughly 160,000 clones, around four fifths of which were seen just once. The ten largest clones capture 1.3% of the sample.

The chain employs TRBV6-1 and TRBJ1-1; TRBD1 fits 12 bases in the junction. The TCR was taken from a young man in good health and CMV-seronegative. Sequences were obtained from PBMCs. The CDR3 protein sequence reads: CASRGQGAMVAFF. The DNA is as follows: TGTGCCAGCAGGGGACAGGGGGCGATGGTAGCTTTCTTT.